This is a list of T cell receptor beta chains from one sample in a study of blood T cell repertoires in COVID-19. Generated by immunoSEQ multiplex PCR, the TCRdb table keeps only in-frame clones and is missing some. The table shows 200,000 to 300,000 clones, with around 88% occurring only once. Specimen: peripheral blood. The origin of the receptors is a woman of 80 years or more with COVID-19, enrolled during active disease. CDR3s include the opening cysteine and the closing phenylalanine or tryptophan. A clone size is listed for some rows: how often the clone was seen (once, few, many), or a class if it is expanded.

j_call: TRBJ1-1
v_call: TRBV5-1
clone_size: -
cdr3_aa: CASSYGQGQMNTEAFF

j_call: TRBJ1-5
v_call: TRBV19
clone_size: -
cdr3_aa: CASSKRGAQPQHF

j_call: TRBJ1-3
v_call: TRBV5-1
clone_size: -
cdr3_aa: CASSTGTAGNTIYF

j_call: TRBJ1-1
v_call: TRBV11-1
clone_size: few
cdr3_aa: CASSFRGNTEAFF

j_call: TRBJ1-4
v_call: TRBV10-3
clone_size: -
cdr3_aa: CAISEGQGKDEKLFF

j_call: TRBJ2-1
v_call: TRBV4-2
clone_size: -
cdr3_aa: CASSQVFGFSYNEQFF

j_call: TRBJ1-5
v_call: TRBV30
clone_size: -
cdr3_aa: CAWTTGGSNQPQHF

j_call: TRBJ1-4
v_call: TRBV29-1
clone_size: -
cdr3_aa: CSVTGGNEKLFF

j_call: TRBJ2-3
v_call: TRBV18
clone_size: -
cdr3_aa: CASSFGQITDTQYF

j_call: TRBJ1-3
v_call: TRBV15
clone_size: -
cdr3_aa: CATSRENSGNTIYF

j_call: TRBJ2-7
v_call: TRBV6-5
clone_size: -
cdr3_aa: CASSPGLEQYF

j_call: TRBJ1-1
v_call: TRBV9
clone_size: -
cdr3_aa: CASSIGDRTNTEAFF

j_call: TRBJ2-1
v_call: TRBV7-6
clone_size: few
cdr3_aa: CASSLARLAGVNSDPQFF

j_call: TRBJ2-1
v_call: TRBV5-1
clone_size: once
cdr3_aa: CASSSGQANLYNEQFF

j_call: TRBJ1-2
v_call: TRBV28
clone_size: few
cdr3_aa: CASSLTSGGVAGYTF

j_call: TRBJ1-5
v_call: TRBV24-1
clone_size: -
cdr3_aa: CATSDQYNQPQHF

j_call: TRBJ1-5
v_call: TRBV28
clone_size: -
cdr3_aa: CASSQVGQGALGNQPQHF

j_call: TRBJ2-6
v_call: TRBV5-4
clone_size: -
cdr3_aa: CASSFPDRPSGANVLTF

j_call: TRBJ1-5
v_call: TRBV28
clone_size: -
cdr3_aa: CARSKDRVSNQPQHF

j_call: TRBJ1-2
v_call: TRBV6-6
clone_size: -
cdr3_aa: CASRLQGAPSNYGYTF

j_call: TRBJ2-3
v_call: TRBV18
clone_size: few
cdr3_aa: CASSPKRGLSTDTQYF

j_call: TRBJ1-2
v_call: TRBV6-1
clone_size: -
cdr3_aa: CASSETGGVGYTF

j_call: TRBJ2-7
v_call: TRBV11-2
clone_size: -
cdr3_aa: CASSLDGSSPYEQYF

j_call: TRBJ1-5
v_call: TRBV4-3
clone_size: once
cdr3_aa: CASSQDTGGYQPQHF

j_call: TRBJ1-1
v_call: TRBV7-2
clone_size: -
cdr3_aa: CASRMRPMNTEAFF

j_call: TRBJ2-3
v_call: TRBV28
clone_size: once
cdr3_aa: CASSPRRSTDTQYF

j_call: TRBJ2-1
v_call: TRBV15
clone_size: -
cdr3_aa: CATSRALQGAGSYNEQFF

j_call: TRBJ2-6
v_call: TRBV28
clone_size: -
cdr3_aa: CASSYGSSGANVLTF

j_call: TRBJ1-1
v_call: TRBV7-2
clone_size: -
cdr3_aa: CASSFDRVNTEAFF

j_call: TRBJ1-1
v_call: TRBV18
clone_size: -
cdr3_aa: CASSPWGDPNTEAFF